This is a list of T cell receptor beta chains from one sample in a study of radiation and T cells in renal cell carcinoma. Libraries were prepared by immunoSEQ multiplex PCR; TCRdb keeps only in-frame clonotypes and omits some of them. Of fewer than 200,000 clones in the sample, 88% were seen once. The source material was blood, sampled from a patient whose treatment included radiotherapy and nephrectomy. The receptors stem from a woman in her forties or fifties with renal cell carcinoma. The CDR3 runs from the conserved cysteine through the conserved F or W. Each record gives: J gene, D gene, V gene, CDR3 length, CDR3 DNA, CDR3 protein. D genes are given only for firm matches.

>TRBJ1-2|.|TRBV7-9|12
TGTGCCAGCAGCTTTGGAAGCTATGGCTACACCTTC
CASSFGSYGYTF
>TRBJ1-3|.|TRBV7-7|13
TGTGCTAGCAGCTCAGGGATGGGAAACACCATATATTTT
CASSSGMGNTIYF
>TRBJ1-4|.|TRBV7-9|15
TGTGCCAGCAGCTTATCCGGGGGGTTGGGTGAAAAACTGTTTTTT
CASSLSGGLGEKLFF
>TRBJ1-4|.|TRBV6-1|16
TGTGCCAGCAGTGAAGTTTCTGGGGATTTCGGAGAAAAACTGTTTTTT
CASSEVSGDFGEKLFF
>TRBJ2-7|.|TRBV7-2|14
TGTGCCAGCAGCACCAACCTGCCAGGGCACGAGCAGTACTTC
CASSTNLPGHEQYF
>TRBJ2-7|TRBD1|TRBV7-7|15
TGTGCTAGCAGCTTAGGGACAGGGGGTTCCTACGAGCAGTACTTC
CASSLGTGGSYEQYF
>TRBJ1-1|.|TRBV6-5|14
TGTGCCAGCAGTTCCCCAATGGGTTTCTCTGAAGCTTTCTTT
CASSSPMGFSEAFF
>TRBJ1-5|.|TRBV2|15
TGTGCCAGCAGTGAAAGGTACGGGTCGACGCAGCCCCAGCATTTT
CASSERYGSTQPQHF
>TRBJ1-6|.|TRBV7-9|15
TGTGCCAGCAGCTTAGGAGGGGATAGAAATTCACCCCTCCACTTT
CASSLGGDRNSPLHF
>TRBJ1-2|.|TRBV2|13
TGTGCCAGCAGTGAACTGGGGGTAGGCGGCTACACCTTC
CASSELGVGGYTF
>TRBJ1-4|.|TRBV2|11
TGTGCCAGCAGTGAATGGGAAAAACTGTTTTTT
CASSEWEKLFF
>TRBJ2-5|.|TRBV11-3|13
TGTGCCAGCAGCTTGGGCAGCCAAGAGACCCAGTACTTC
CASSLGSQETQYF
>TRBJ1-1|.|TRBV5-8|13
TGTGCCAGCAGCTTACAGGGGAACACTGAAGCTTTCTTT
CASSLQGNTEAFF
>TRBJ2-2|.|TRBV9|14
TGTGCCAGCAGCGTAGCTCTAGCGACCGGGGAGCTGTTTTTT
CASSVALATGELFF
>TRBJ1-2|.|TRBV19|12
TGTGCCAGTAGTATAGATGCAAGAGGCTACACCTTC
CASSIDARGYTF
>TRBJ2-5|.|TRBV5-1|18
TGCGCCAGCAGCTTGGGAGGAGACACAGTAGGGGTACTAGAGACCCAGTACTTC
CASSLGGDTVGVLETQYF
>TRBJ1-2|.|TRBV7-2|13
TGTGCCAGCAGCTTGGGATGGGCCTATGGCTACACCTTC
CASSLGWAYGYTF
>TRBJ2-2|.|TRBV5-4|16
TGTGCCAGCAGCCCCGGAGTAGGGATTAACACCGGGGAGCTGTTTTTT
CASSPGVGINTGELFF
>TRBJ1-2|TRBD1|TRBV7-2|14
TGTGCCAGCAGCTTCGCAGGGGGAGGGGGTGGCTACACCTTC
CASSFAGGGGGYTF
>TRBJ1-5|.|TRBV6-1|14
TGTGCCAGCAGCGCCGGGGGGGCTGAACAGCCCCAGCATTTT
CASSAGGAEQPQHF
>TRBJ1-2|.|TRBV13|18
TGTGCCAGCAGCCTTGGGGACTCACCTCATCTTTATAACTATGGCTACACCTTC
CASSLGDSPHLYNYGYTF
>TRBJ2-7|.|TRBV9|14
TGTGCCAGCAGCGTAGGGACGGGGGATGTCGGGCAGTACTTC
CASSVGTGDVGQYF
>TRBJ1-3|.|TRBV5-1|16
TGCGCCAGCAGCCCGTCCGGGACAACGTCTGGAAACACCATATATTTT
CASSPSGTTSGNTIYF
>TRBJ1-2|.|TRBV6-6|16
TGTGCCGCCGTAGGGCAATGGGTCCTGAGAGGCTATGGCTACACCTTC
CAAVGQWVLRGYGYTF
>TRBJ1-6|.|TRBV5-4|16
TGTGCCAGCAGCCGGGGCCGGACTGGGGCTAATTCACCCCTCCACTTT
CASSRGRTGANSPLHF
>TRBJ1-1|.|TRBV5-4|14
TGTGCCAGCAGCTCACAAACAGGGCTCACTGAAGCTTTCTTT
CASSSQTGLTEAFF